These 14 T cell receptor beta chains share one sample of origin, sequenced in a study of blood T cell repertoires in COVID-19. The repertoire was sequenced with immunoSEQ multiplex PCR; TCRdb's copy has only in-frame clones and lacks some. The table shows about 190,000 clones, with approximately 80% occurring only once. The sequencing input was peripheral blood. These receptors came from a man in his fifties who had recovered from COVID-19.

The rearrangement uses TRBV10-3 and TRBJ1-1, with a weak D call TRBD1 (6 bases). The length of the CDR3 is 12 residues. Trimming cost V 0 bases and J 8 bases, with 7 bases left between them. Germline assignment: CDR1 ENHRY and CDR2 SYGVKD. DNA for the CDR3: TGTGCCATCAGTGAGTCGAGGGGGGAAGCTTTCTTT. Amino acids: CAISESRGEAFF.

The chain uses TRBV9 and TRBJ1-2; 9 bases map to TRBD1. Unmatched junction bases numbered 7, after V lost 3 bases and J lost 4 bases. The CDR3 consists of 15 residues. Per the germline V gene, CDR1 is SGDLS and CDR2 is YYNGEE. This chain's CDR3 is CASSGGQGMSYGYTF. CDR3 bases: TGTGCCAGCAGCGGGGGACAGGGAATGTCCTATGGCTACACCTTC.

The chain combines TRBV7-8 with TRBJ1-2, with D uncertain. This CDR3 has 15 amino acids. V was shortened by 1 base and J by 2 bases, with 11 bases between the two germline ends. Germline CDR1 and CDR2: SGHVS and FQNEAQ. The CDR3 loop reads CASSLDIRRNYGYTF. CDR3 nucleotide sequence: TGTGCCAGCAGCTTAGATATTCGGAGGAACTATGGCTACACCTTC.

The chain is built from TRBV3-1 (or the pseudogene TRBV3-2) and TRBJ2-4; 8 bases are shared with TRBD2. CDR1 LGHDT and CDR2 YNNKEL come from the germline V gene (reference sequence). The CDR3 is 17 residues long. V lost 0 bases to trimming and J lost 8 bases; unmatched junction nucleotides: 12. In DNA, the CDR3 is TGTGCCAGCAGCCAAGAATACCCTAGCGGGTTGTGGGACATTCAGTACTTC. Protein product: CASSQEYPSGLWDIQYF.

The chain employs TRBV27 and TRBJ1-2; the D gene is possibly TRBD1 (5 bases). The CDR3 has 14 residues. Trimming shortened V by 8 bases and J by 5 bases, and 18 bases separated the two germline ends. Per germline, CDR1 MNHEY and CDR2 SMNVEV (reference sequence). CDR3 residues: CASGKTAVTYGYTF. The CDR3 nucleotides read TGTGCCAGCGGCAAGACAGCTGTAACATATGGCTACACCTTC.

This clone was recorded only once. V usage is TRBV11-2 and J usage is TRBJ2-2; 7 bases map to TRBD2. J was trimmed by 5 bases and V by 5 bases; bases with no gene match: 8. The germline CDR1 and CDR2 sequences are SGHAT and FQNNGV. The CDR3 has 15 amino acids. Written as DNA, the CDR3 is TGTGCCAGCAGCCGAGCACTAGCGCAGACCGGGGAGCTGTTTTTT. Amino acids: CASSRALAQTGELFF.

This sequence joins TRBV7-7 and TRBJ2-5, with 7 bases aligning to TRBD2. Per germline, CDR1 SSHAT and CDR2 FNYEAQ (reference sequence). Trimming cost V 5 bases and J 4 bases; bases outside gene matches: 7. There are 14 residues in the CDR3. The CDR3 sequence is CASSKRLAGETQYF. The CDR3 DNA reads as TGTGCCAGCAGCAAGAGACTAGCTGGAGAGACCCAGTACTTC.

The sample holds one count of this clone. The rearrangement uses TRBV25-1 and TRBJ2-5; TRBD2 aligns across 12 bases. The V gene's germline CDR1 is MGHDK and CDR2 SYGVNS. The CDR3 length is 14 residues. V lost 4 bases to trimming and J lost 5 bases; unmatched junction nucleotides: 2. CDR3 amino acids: CASSGTSGDETQYF. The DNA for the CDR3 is TGTGCCAGCAGTGGGACTAGCGGGGATGAGACCCAGTACTTC.

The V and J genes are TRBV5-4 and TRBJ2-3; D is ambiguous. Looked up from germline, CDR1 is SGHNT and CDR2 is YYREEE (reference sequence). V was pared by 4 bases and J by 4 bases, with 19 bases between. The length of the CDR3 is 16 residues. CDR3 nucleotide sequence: TGTGCCAGCAGCCGTCGGAGCTACATGACTTCAGATACGCAGTATTTT. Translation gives CASSRRSYMTSDTQYF.

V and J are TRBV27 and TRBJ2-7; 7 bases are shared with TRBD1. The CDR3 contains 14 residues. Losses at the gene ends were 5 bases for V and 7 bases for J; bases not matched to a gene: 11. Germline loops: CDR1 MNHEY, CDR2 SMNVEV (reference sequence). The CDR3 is CASSLWDSPGEQYF. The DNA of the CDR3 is TGTGCCAGCAGTCTATGGGACAGCCCGGGTGAGCAGTACTTC.

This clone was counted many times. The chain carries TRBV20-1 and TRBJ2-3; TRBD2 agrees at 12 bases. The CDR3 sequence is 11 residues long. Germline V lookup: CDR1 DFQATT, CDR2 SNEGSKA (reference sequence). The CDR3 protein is CQTSGSDTQYF. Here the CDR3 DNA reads TGCCAGACTAGCGGGAGTGATACGCAGTATTTT.

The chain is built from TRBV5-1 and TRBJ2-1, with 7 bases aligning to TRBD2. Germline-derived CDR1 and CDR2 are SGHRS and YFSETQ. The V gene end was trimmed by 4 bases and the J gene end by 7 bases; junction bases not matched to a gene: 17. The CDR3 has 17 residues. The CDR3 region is CASSPPAGGSVKNEQFF. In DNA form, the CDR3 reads TGCGCCAGCAGCCCGCCAGCGGGCGGGAGTGTCAAAAATGAGCAGTTCTTC. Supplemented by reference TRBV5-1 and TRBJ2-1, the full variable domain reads KAGVTQTPRYLIKTRGQQVTLSCSPISGHRSVSWYQQTPGQGLQFLFEYFSETQRNKGNFPGRFSGRQFSNSRSEMNVSTLELGDSALYLCASSPPAGGSVKNEQFFGPGTRLTVL.

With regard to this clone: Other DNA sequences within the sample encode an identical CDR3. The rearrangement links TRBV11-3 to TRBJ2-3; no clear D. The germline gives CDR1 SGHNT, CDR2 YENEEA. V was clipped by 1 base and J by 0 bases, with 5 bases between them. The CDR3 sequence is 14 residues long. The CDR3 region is CASSLASSTDTQYF. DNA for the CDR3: TGTGCCAGCAGCTTAGCCAGTAGCACAGATACGCAGTATTTT.

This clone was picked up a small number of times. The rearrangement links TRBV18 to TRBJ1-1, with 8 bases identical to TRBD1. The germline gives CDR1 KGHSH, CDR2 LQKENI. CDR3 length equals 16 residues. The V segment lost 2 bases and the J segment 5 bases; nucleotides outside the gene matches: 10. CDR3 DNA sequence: TGTGCCAGCTCACCAGAACGAGGACAGGGTAGGACTGAAGCTTTCTTT. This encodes CASSPERGQGRTEAFF. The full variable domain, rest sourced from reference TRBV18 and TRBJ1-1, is NAGVMQNPRHLVRRRGQEARLRCSPMKGHSHVYWYRQLPEEGLKFMVYLQKENIIDESGMPKERFSAEFPKEGPSILRIQQVVRGDSAAYFCASSPERGQGRTEAFFGQGTRLTVV.